Sequencing of this T cell receptor beta chain was carried out in a study of tumor-infiltrating lymphocytes in oesophageal squamous cell carcinoma. Via MiXCR, TCRdb re-called the PCR reads, giving one row per CDR3 protein. The table has over 8,000 distinct CDR3 sequences, under 70% seen once; the top ten hold around 27%. The specimen sequenced was esophageal tumor tissue. The sequence was obtained from a female donor with esophageal squamous cell carcinoma.

CDR3 sequence (DNA): TGTGCCAGCAGCCCCTGGTCAAACTCCTACAATGAGCAGTTCTTC. It is translated as CASSPWSNSYNEQFF. This chain connects TRBV28 to TRBJ2-7, with D unclear. TRBJ2-1 explains the end of the DNA better; the J call may be wrong. The CDR3 is made up of 15 amino acids. Germline assignment: CDR1 MDHEN and CDR2 SYDVKM.